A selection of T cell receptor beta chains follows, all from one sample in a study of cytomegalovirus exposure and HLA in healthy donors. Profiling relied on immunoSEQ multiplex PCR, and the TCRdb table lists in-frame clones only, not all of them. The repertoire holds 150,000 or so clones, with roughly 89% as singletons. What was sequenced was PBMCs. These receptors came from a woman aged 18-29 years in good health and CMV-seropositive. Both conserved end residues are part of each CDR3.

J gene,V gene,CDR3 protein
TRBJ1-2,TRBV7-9,CASSPVLFGDYGYTF
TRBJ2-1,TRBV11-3,CASSLRGGRSHNEQFF
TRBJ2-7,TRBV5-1,CASSLYGGGPSYEQYF
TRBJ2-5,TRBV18,CASSHRGQETQYF
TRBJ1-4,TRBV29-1,CSVGRQPNEKLFF
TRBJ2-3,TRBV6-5,CASSYSPGYGQNTQYF
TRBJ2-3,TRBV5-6,CASSLRLEWGTDTQYF
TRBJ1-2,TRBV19,CASSIDRNYGYTF
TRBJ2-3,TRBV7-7,CASSLTSGSTDTQYF
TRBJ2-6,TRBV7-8,CASSLDVNRGRSGANVLTF
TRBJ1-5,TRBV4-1,CASSPTRGLQPQHF
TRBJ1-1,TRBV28,CASSLQGALNTEAFF
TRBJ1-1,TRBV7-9,CASSVNQGNPTEAFF
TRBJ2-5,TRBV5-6,CASSPYDALAETQYF
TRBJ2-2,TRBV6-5,CASSRLAGELFF
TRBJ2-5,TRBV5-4,CASSPKRQGREETQYF
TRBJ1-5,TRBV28,CASSLLGAGDAQPQHF
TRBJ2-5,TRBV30,CAGDGVGALRETQYF
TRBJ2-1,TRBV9,CASSVGGGGLIF
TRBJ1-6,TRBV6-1,CASRRRNSPLHF
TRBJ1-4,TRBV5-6,CASSLADEKLFF
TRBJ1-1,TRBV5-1,CASSPGTTNTEAFF
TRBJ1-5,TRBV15,CAAQENRGSNQPQHF
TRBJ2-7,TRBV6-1,CASSERETYEQYF
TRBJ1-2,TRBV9,CASSAERDRAYGYTF
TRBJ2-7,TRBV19,CASSTGTGTYEQYF
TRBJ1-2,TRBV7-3,CASSSRPGYGYTF